A single sample is the source of the 23 T cell receptor beta chains below, sequenced in a study of early T cells in non-severe SARS-CoV-2 infection. TCRdb used MiXCR to reprocess the 5' RACE reads, holding one entry per CDR3 protein. The repertoire has tens of thousands of distinct CDR3 sequences, 9% to 15% of them found once; the top ten carry 6.5%. Sequenced input: whole blood. Receptors originate from an adult who was a healthcare worker with PCR-confirmed SARS-CoV-2 infection or an uninfected control (not recorded which).

This clonotype was detected only a few times. The chain combines TRBV25-1 with TRBJ2-1, with a weak D call TRBD1 (6 bases). The V and J ends lost 10 bases and 9 bases respectively, with 13 bases between them. This CDR3 contains 11 residues. Per the germline V gene, CDR1 is MGHDK and CDR2 is SYGVNS. The DNA of the CDR3 is TGTGCCACAGGGACATCGACTGAGCAGTTCTTC. Translated, it gives CATGTSTEQFF. The full variable domain, completed using reference TRBV25-1 and TRBJ2-1, is EADIYQTPRYLVIGTGKKITLECSQTMGHDKMYWYQQDPGMELHLIHYSYGVNSTEKGDLSSESTVSRIRTEHFPLTLESARPSHTSQYLCATGTSTEQFFGPGTRLTVL.

The chain joins TRBV4-3 to TRBJ2-1; 7 nucleotides match TRBD1. The CDR3 spans 16 residues. V shed 4 bases and J 0 bases; nucleotides not matched to a gene: 6. CDR1 is LGHNA, CDR2 YSLEER, per germline. CDR3 in amino acids: CASSLLTGSSYNEQFF. In DNA form, the CDR3 reads TGCGCCAGCAGCCTTCTGACAGGGAGCTCCTACAATGAGCAGTTCTTC.

A few counts support this clonotype. The J gene is TRBJ1-5, the V gene TRBV3-1; D not certain. Germline lookup yields CDR1 LGHDT and CDR2 YNNKEL (reference sequence). The V gene lost 0 bases and the J gene lost 0 bases, with 12 bases spanning the gap. This CDR3 region has 17 residues. CDR3 nucleotide sequence: TGTGCCAGCAGCCAAGACGCGTTGACGGGTAGCAATCAGCCCCAGCATTTT. Translation gives CASSQDALTGSNQPQHF.

V is TRBV12-3 or TRBV12-4 and J is TRBJ1-5, with no clear D. The length of the CDR3 is 13 residues. Trimming removed 5 bases at V and 6 bases at J, with 11 bases between. The CDR3 spells CASSPRGLQPQHF. The CDR3 bases are TGTGCCAGCAGTCCCAGAGGGCTTCAGCCCCAGCATTTT.

This clonotype was seen repeatedly, ten times or more. The rearrangement joins TRBV13 to TRBJ2-7; 7 bases map to TRBD1. V lost 5 bases to trimming and J lost 2 bases; unmatched junction nucleotides: 6. The CDR3 covers 14 residues. Germline loops: CDR1 PRHDT, CDR2 FYEKMQ (reference sequence). CDR3 sequence: CASSPTDRAYEQYF. The DNA for the CDR3 is TGTGCCAGCAGCCCGACTGACAGGGCCTACGAGCAGTACTTC.

This clonotype showed up just a few times. The chain carries TRBV5-6 and TRBJ2-1, with unresolved D. The V and J ends lost 4 bases and 8 bases respectively, with 13 bases between them. Germline V gene lookup returns CDR1 SGHDT and CDR2 YYEEEE. CDR3 length: 13 residues. CDR3 loop: CASSLPELYEQFF. CDR3 in DNA: TGTGCCAGCAGCCTCCCCGAGTTATATGAGCAGTTCTTC.

This clonotype has a handful of counts. The chain joins TRBV5-1 to TRBJ2-1, with TRBD2 matching 8 bases. There are 15 residues in the CDR3. From germline, CDR1 is SGHRS and CDR2 YFSETQ. With 4 bases clipped from V and 7 bases from J, the junction kept 10 bases outside the gene matches. The CDR3 bases are TGCGCCAGCAGCACTTGGAGGGTAGCGGGGAATGAGCAGTTCTTC. Its protein product is CASSTWRVAGNEQFF.

This clonotype has a handful of counts. J is TRBJ2-5 and V is TRBV6-6; 8 nucleotides line up with TRBD2. The CDR3 contains 15 residues. CDR1 and CDR2 from the germline V gene are MNHNY and SVGAGI (reference sequence). The junction had 13 bases not matched to a gene; V was cut back by 4 bases and J by 9 bases. In DNA form, the CDR3 reads TGTGCCAGCAGTTCCCCCGGGAGGGCCGGGGTACCCCAGTACTTC. Its protein product is CASSSPGRAGVPQYF.

This clonotype was detected many times. The chain links TRBV7-3 to TRBJ2-3; TRBD1 agrees at 9 bases. The V segment lost 4 bases and the J segment 4 bases; nucleotides outside the gene matches: 6. CDR1 and CDR2 from the germline V gene are SGHTA and FQGTGA. The CDR3 extends over 15 amino acids. The CDR3 DNA follows: TGTGCCAGCAGCTGGGGACAGGGAGAGGCAGATACGCAGTATTTT. It codes for CASSWGQGEADTQYF.

The gene calls are TRBV18 and TRBJ1-2; no reliable D call. The ends were cut back, 4 bases at V and 4 bases at J, with 19 bases in the middle. In germline, CDR1 is KGHSH, CDR2 LQKENI. The CDR3 covers 16 residues. The CDR3 DNA reads as TGTGCCAGCTCACTCAACCCCACGAATTCAGCCTATGGCTACACCTTC. It encodes CASSLNPTNSAYGYTF.

Remarks on this clonotype: One end of the junction does not line up with germline, which may come from a read error. V gene TRBV7-7 combines with J gene TRBJ2-7; 8 nucleotides agree with TRBD2. The germline gives CDR1 SSHAT, CDR2 FNYEAQ (reference sequence). The CDR3 loop spans 13 amino acids. The CDR3 loop reads CASSSGPGGEQYF. CDR3 sequence (DNA): TGTGCTAGCAGCTCCGGACCGGGAGGGGAGCAGTACTTC.

The V and J genes are TRBV20-1 and TRBJ2-3; D might be TRBD2 (6 bases). Between the trimmed V and J ends, which lost 3 bases and 1 base, there was a span of 11 bases. Germline V lookup: CDR1 DFQATT, CDR2 SNEGSKA (reference sequence). CDR3 length equals 14 residues. The CDR3 coding sequence is TGCAGTGCTAGTAGGAGGGGTGGCACAGATACGCAGTATTTT. Translating gives CSASRRGGTDTQYF.

The table lists this clonotype with a few counts. The rearrangement links TRBV28 to TRBJ2-2; D not resolved. CDR3 length equals 12 residues. The germline V gene encodes CDR1 MDHEN and CDR2 SYDVKM. The germline V and J ends were trimmed by 4 bases and 3 bases, with 3 bases remaining between them. CDR3 amino acids: CASSSHTGELFF. CDR3 sequence (DNA): TGTGCCAGCAGTTCTCACACCGGGGAGCTGTTTTTT.

This clonotype was observed at least ten times. This chain connects TRBV11-2 to TRBJ1-2; 8 bases are a match to TRBD1. In germline, CDR1 is SGHAT, CDR2 FQNNGV. The CDR3 covers 17 residues. The trim removed 3 bases at V and 3 bases at J, leaving 12 bases unmatched. The CDR3 nucleotides read TGTGCCAGCAGCTTCAGCGTTGGGCAGGGGGCTTACTATGGCTACACCTTC. Translating gives CASSFSVGQGAYYGYTF.

The genes are TRBV2 and TRBJ1-1; the D is unclear. Trimming left V 7 bases short and J 0 bases short, with 21 bases between. This CDR3 has 17 amino acids. Per the germline V gene, CDR1 is SNHLY and CDR2 is FYNNEI. CDR3 coding DNA: TGTGCCAGCAAACTAGGTTGGGCAGGACGCCTGAACACTGAAGCTTTCTTT. As protein: CASKLGWAGRLNTEAFF.

The V call is TRBV30, the J call TRBJ1-3; D is ambiguous. CDR1 GTSNPN and CDR2 SVGIG come from the germline V gene (reference sequence). The V gene lost 0 bases and the J gene lost 0 bases, with 15 bases spanning the gap. The CDR3 runs to 17 residues. The CDR3 sequence is CAWSVIRRTSSGNTIYF. DNA for the CDR3: TGTGCCTGGAGTGTAATCCGACGGACGAGCTCTGGAAACACCATATATTTT.

This clonotype was counted many times. This sequence joins TRBV3-1 and TRBJ2-1; TRBD2 aligns across 9 bases. Germline loops: CDR1 LGHDT, CDR2 YNNKEL (reference sequence). CDR3 length equals 18 residues. V was pared by 0 bases and J by 4 bases, with 10 bases of the junction left unmatched. CDR3 bases: TGTGCCAGCAGCCAAGATCGGCCTAGCGGGGATGAGTACAATGAGCAGTTCTTC. Its translation: CASSQDRPSGDEYNEQFF.

The table lists this clonotype with a few counts. The genes are TRBV7-8 and TRBJ2-1, with D uncertain. Trimming stripped 1 base from V and 6 bases from J, with 13 bases between. This CDR3 has 15 residues. CDR1 and CDR2 (germline): SGHVS, FQNEAQ. CDR3 DNA sequence: TGTGCCAGCAGCTTAGTGCGGCGGTCTCTCAATGAGCAGTTCTTC. Protein product: CASSLVRRSLNEQFF. Filled out from reference TRBV7-8 and TRBJ2-1, the complete variable domain reads GAGVSQSPRYKVAKRGQDVALRCDPISGHVSLFWYQQALGQGPEFLTYFQNEAQLDKSGLPSDRFFAERPEGSVSTLKIQRTQQEDSAVYLCASSLVRRSLNEQFFGPGTRLTVL.

This clonotype was recorded a few times. The CDR3 spells CASSLDLTGTFGNEQFF. CDR3 DNA: TGTGCCAGCAGCTTGGATTTGACAGGAACGTTCGGGAATGAGCAGTTCTTC. The chain links TRBV5-6 to TRBJ2-1; perhaps TRBD1 as D (6 bases). Between the trimmed V and J ends, which lost 0 bases and 7 bases, there was a span of 20 bases. In germline, CDR1 is SGHDT, CDR2 YYEEEE. The CDR3 has 17 residues.

The CDR3 DNA follows: TGTGCCAGCAGCGGGAGACCGGGACAGGTGGCGGGGACTGAAGCTTTCTTT. It codes for CASSGRPGQVAGTEAFF. The chain links TRBV9 to TRBJ1-1; TRBD1 agrees at 8 bases. The CDR3 contains 17 residues. Germline V gene data show CDR1 as SGDLS and CDR2 as YYNGEE. Unmatched junction bases numbered 15, after V lost 3 bases and J lost 5 bases.

The table lists this clonotype with a few counts. CDR3 coding DNA: TGCGCCAGCAGCCCTACCGACCCCTACGAGCAGTACTTC. Translation gives CASSPTDPYEQYF. J is TRBJ2-7 and V is TRBV5-1; D is ambiguous. V lost 4 bases, J lost 2 bases, and 10 bases lay in between. Germline V gene sequence: CDR1 SGHRS, CDR2 YFSETQ. The CDR3 extends over 13 amino acids.

The chain carries TRBV15 and TRBJ2-1; possible D gene TRBD2, 5 bases. CDR1 is LNHNV and CDR2 is YYDKDF in the germline V gene (reference sequence). The V end lost 0 bases, the J end lost 2 bases, and 8 bases lay between the germline ends. The CDR3 contains 15 residues. The CDR3 protein is CATSRDMGAYNEQFF. CDR3 nucleotides: TGTGCCACCAGCAGAGACATGGGAGCCTACAATGAGCAGTTCTTC.

The table lists this clonotype with a few counts. V and J are TRBV3-1 and TRBJ2-7; TRBD1 might be the D (7 bases). CDR1 is LGHDT, CDR2 YNNKEL, per germline (reference sequence). The CDR3 is 13 residues long. Trimming took off 4 bases at V and 5 bases at J, with 12 bases between the two ends. The CDR3 nucleotides read TGTGCCAGCAGCCGCCAGGGGGGTAACGAGCAGTACTTC. Translation: CASSRQGGNEQYF.